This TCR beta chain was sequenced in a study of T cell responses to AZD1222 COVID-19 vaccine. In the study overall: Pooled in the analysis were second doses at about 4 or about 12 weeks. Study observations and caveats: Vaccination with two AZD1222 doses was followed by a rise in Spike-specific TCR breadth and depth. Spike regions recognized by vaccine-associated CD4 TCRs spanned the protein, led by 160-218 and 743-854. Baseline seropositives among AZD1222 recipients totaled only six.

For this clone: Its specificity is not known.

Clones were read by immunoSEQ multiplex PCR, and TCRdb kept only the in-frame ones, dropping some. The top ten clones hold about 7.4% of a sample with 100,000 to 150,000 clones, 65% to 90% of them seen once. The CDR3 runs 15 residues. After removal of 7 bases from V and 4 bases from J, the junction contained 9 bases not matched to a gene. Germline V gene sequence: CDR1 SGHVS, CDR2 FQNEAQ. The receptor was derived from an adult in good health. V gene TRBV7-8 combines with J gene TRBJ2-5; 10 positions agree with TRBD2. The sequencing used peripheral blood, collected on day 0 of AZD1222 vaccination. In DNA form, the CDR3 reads TGTGCCAGCACGCTAGCGGGAGCCCTCGGAGAGACCCAGTACTTC. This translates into CASTLAGALGETQYF.